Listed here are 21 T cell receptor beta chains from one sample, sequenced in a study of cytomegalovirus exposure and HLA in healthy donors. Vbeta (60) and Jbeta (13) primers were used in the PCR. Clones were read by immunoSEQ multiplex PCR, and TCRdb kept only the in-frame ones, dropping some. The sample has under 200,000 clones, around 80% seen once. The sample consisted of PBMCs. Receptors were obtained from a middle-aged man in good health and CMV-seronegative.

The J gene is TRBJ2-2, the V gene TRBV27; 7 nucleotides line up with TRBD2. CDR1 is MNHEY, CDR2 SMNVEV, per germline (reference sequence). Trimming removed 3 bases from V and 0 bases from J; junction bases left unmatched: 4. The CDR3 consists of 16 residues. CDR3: CASSFSSGANTGELFF. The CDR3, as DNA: TGTGCCAGCAGTTTTTCTAGCGGAGCGAACACCGGGGAGCTGTTTTTT.

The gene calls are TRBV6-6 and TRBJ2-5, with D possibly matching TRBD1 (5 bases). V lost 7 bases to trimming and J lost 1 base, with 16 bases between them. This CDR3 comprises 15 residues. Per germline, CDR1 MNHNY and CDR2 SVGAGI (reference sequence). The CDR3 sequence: CASTQTRQSQETQYF. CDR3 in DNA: TGTGCCAGCACCCAGACGAGACAGAGCCAAGAGACCCAGTACTTC.

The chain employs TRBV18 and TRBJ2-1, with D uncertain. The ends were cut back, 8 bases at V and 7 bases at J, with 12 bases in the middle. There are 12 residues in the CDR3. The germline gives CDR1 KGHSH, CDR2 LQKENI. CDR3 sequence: CASGAVQNEQFF. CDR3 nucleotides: TGTGCCAGCGGAGCAGTCCAGAATGAGCAGTTCTTC. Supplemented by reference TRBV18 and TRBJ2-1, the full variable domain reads NAGVMQNPRHLVRRRGQEARLRCSPMKGHSHVYWYRQLPEEGLKFMVYLQKENIIDESGMPKERFSAEFPKEGPSILRIQQVVRGDSAAYFCASGAVQNEQFFGPGTRLTVL.

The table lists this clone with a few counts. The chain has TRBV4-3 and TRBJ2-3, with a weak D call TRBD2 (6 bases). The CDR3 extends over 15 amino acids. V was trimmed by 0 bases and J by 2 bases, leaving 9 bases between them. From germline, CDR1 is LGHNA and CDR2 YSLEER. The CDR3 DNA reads TGCGCCAGCAGCCAAGATCGGGACTTCACAGATACGCAGTATTTT. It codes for CASSQDRDFTDTQYF.

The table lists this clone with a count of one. The CDR3 region has the DNA TGCGCCAGCACCGGACAGGGGGGAATTGAGCAGTACTTC. It yields the protein CASTGQGGIEQYF. The genes are TRBV5-1 and TRBJ2-7; 10 bases are shared with TRBD1. Trimming at V came to 6 bases and at J to 7 bases, leaving 7 bases not matched to a gene. This CDR3 comprises 13 residues. Germline V lookup: CDR1 SGHRS, CDR2 YFSETQ. Full variable domain (remainder filled in from reference TRBV5-1 and TRBJ2-7): KAGVTQTPRYLIKTRGQQVTLSCSPISGHRSVSWYQQTPGQGLQFLFEYFSETQRNKGNFPGRFSGRQFSNSRSEMNVSTLELGDSALYLCASTGQGGIEQYFGPGTRLTVT.

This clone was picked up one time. CDR3 nucleotide sequence: TGCAGCGTTTCGGGACAGCAATACGAGCAGTACTTC. It yields the protein CSVSGQQYEQYF. This rearrangement joins TRBV29-1 to TRBJ2-7, with TRBD1 identical over 7 bases. CDR1 and CDR2 (germline): SQVTM, ANQGSEA. The CDR3 length is 12 residues. V dropped 5 bases and J dropped 4; count of bases not matched to a gene: 5.

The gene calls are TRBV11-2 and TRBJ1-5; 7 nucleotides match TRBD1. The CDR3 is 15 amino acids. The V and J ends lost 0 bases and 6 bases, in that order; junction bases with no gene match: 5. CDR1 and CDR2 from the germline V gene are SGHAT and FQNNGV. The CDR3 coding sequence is TGTGCCAGCAGCTTAGATTTCACAGGGGCTCAGCCCCAGCATTTT. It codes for CASSLDFTGAQPQHF. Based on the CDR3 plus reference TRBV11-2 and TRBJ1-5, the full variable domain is EAGVAQSPRYKIIEKRQSVAFWCNPISGHATLYWYQQILGQGPKLLIQFQNNGVVDDSQLPKDRFSAERLKGVDSTLKIQPAKLEDSAVYLCASSLDFTGAQPQHFGDGTRLSIL.

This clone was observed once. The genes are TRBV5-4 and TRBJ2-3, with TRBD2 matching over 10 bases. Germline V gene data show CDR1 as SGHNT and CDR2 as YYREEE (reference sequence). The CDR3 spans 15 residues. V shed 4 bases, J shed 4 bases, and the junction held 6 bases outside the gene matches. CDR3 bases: TGTGCCAGCAGCCGCGCTAGCGGGAGCCCAGATACGCAGTATTTT. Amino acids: CASSRASGSPDTQYF.

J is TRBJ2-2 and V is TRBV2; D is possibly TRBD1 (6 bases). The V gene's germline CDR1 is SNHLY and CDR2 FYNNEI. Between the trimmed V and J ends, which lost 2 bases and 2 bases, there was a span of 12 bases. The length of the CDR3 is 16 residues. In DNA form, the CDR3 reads TGTGCCAGCAGTGAAAATGGGGGCGTAAACACCGGGGAGCTGTTTTTT. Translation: CASSENGGVNTGELFF.

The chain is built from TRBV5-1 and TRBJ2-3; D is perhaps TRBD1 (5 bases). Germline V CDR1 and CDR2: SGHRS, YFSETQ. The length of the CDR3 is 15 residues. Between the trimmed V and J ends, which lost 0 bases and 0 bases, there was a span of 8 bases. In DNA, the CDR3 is TGCGCCAGCAGCTTGGAAGGGGCTAGCACAGATACGCAGTATTTT. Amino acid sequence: CASSLEGASTDTQYF.

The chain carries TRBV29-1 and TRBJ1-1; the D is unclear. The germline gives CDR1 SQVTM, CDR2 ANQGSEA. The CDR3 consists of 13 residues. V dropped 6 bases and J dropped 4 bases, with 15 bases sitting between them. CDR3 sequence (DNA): TGCAGCGTGCGAGGCCTCCGGGGCACTGAAGCTTTCTTT. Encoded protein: CSVRGLRGTEAFF.

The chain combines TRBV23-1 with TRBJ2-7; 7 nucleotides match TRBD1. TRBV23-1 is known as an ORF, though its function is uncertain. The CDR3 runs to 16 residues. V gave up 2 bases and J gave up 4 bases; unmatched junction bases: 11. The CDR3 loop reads CASSQGMQGDRYEQYF. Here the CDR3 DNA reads TGCGCCAGCAGTCAAGGTATGCAGGGGGACCGGTACGAGCAGTACTTC.

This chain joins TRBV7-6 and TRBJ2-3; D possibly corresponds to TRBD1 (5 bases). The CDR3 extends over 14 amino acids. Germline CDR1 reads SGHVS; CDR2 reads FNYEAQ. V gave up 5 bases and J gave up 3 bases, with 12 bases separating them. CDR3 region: CASSVGPGTDTQYF. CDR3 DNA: TGTGCCAGCAGCGTAGGACCAGGGACAGATACGCAGTATTTT.

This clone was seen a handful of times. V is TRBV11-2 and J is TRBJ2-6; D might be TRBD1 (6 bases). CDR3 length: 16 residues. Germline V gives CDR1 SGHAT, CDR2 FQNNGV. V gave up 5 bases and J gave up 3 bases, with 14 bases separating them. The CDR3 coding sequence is TGTGCCAGCAGCCTTACAGGGATCCGTGGGGCCAACGTCCTGACTTTC. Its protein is CASSLTGIRGANVLTF.

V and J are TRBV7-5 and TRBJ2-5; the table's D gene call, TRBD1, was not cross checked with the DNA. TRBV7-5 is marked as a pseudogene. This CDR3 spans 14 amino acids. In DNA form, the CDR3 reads TGTGCCAGAACCAACCACAGGGTTGGAGAGACCCAGTACTTC. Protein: CARTNHRVGETQYF.

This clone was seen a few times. Here the CDR3 DNA reads TGTGCCAGCAGCTTAGCATCCGGGCGGGAGCGGCACGAGCAGTACTTC. It yields the protein CASSLASGRERHEQYF. The chain is built from TRBV7-2 and TRBJ2-7, with 7 bases fitting TRBD2. CDR1 is SGHTA, CDR2 FQGNSA, per germline. CDR3 length: 16 residues. Trimming took 0 bases from V and 5 from J; bases not matched to a gene: 10.

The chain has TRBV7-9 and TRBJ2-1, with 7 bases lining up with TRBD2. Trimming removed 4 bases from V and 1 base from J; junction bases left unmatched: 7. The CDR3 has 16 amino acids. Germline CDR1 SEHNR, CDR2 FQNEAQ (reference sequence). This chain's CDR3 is CASSSQWGGSYNEQFF. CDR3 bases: TGTGCCAGCAGCTCCCAATGGGGGGGGTCCTACAATGAGCAGTTCTTC. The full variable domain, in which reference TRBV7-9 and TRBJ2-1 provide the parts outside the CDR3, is DTGVSQNPRHKITKRGQNVTFRCDPISEHNRLYWYRQTLGQGPEFLTYFQNEAQLEKSRLLSDRFSAERPKGSFSTLEIQRTEQGDSAMYLCASSSQWGGSYNEQFFGPGTRLTVL.

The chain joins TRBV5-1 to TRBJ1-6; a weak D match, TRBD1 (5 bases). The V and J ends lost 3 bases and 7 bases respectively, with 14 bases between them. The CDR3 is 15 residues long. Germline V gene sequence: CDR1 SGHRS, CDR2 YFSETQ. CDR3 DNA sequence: TGCGCCAGCAGCTCGTGGGCAGGGATGAATTCACCCCTCCACTTT. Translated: CASSSWAGMNSPLHF.

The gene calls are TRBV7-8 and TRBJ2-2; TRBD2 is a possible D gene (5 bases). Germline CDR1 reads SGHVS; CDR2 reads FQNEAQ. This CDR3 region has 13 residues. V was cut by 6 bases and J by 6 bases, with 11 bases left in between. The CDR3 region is CASSYGVPGELFF. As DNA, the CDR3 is TGTGCCAGCAGTTACGGGGTGCCCGGGGAGCTGTTTTTT. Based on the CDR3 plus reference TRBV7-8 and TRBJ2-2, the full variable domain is GAGVSQSPRYKVAKRGQDVALRCDPISGHVSLFWYQQALGQGPEFLTYFQNEAQLDKSGLPSDRFFAERPEGSVSTLKIQRTQQEDSAVYLCASSYGVPGELFFGEGSRLTVL.

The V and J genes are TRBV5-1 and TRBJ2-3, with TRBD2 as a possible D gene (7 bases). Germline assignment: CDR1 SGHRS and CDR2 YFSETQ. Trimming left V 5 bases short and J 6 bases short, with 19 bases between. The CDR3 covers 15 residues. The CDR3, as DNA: TGCGCCAGCAGAAACGAGATAGGGGGGGCCGATACGCAGTATTTT. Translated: CASRNEIGGADTQYF.

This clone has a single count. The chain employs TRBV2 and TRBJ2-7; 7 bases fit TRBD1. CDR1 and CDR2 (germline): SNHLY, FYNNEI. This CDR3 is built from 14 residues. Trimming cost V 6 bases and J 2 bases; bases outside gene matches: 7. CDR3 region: CASRAQGLTYEQYF. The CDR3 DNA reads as TGTGCCAGCAGGGCACAGGGGCTTACCTACGAGCAGTACTTC.